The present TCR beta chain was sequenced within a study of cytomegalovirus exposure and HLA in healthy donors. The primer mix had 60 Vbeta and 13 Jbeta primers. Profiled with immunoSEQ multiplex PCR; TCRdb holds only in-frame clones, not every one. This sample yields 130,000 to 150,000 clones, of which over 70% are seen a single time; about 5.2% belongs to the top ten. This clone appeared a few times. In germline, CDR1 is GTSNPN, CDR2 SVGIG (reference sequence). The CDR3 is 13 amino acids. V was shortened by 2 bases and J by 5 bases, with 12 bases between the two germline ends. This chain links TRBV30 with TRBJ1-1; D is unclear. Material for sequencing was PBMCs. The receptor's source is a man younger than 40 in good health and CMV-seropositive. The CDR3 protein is CAWSSNTGTEAFF. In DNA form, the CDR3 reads TGTGCCTGGAGTTCGAATACCGGGACTGAAGCTTTCTTT.